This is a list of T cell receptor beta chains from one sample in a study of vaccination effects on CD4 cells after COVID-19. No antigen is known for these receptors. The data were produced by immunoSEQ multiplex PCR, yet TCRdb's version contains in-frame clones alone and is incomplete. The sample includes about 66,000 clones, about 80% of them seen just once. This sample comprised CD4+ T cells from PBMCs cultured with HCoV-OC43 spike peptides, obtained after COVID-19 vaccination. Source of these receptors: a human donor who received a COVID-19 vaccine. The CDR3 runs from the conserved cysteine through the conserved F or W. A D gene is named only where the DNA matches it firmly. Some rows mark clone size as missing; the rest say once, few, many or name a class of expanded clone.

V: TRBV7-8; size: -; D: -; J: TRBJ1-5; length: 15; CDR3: CASSPRGGNNQPQHF; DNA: TGTGCCAGCAGCCCTAGGGGTGGGAACAATCAGCCCCAGCATTTT
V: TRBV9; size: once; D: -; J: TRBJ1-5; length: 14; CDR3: CASSVGVGNQPQHF; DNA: TGTGCCAGCAGCGTAGGAGTAGGCAATCAGCCCCAGCATTTT
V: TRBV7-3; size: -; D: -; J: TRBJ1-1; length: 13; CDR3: CASGKTENTEAFF; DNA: TGTGCCAGTGGTAAGACAGAGAACACTGAAGCTTTCTTT
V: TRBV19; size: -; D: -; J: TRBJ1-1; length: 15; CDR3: CASSIDGRKGTEAFF; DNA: TGTGCCAGTAGTATAGACGGCAGGAAAGGCACTGAAGCTTTCTTT
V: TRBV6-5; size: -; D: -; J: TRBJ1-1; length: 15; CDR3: CASASGASLNTEAFF; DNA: TGTGCCAGCGCATCGGGGGCATCCTTAAACACTGAAGCTTTCTTT
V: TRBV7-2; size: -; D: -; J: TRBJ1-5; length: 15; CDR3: CASSLLRQSNQPQHF; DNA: TGTGCCAGCAGCTTACTTCGACAGAGCAATCAGCCCCAGCATTTT
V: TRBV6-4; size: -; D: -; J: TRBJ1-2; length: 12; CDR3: CASSVGNYGYTF; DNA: TGTGCCAGCAGTGTAGGGAACTATGGCTACACCTTC
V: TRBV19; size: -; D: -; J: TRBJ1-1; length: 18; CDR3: CASSEPLQGGGLNTEAFF; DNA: TGTGCCAGTAGTGAGCCACTACAGGGCGGGGGACTGAACACTGAAGCTTTCTTT
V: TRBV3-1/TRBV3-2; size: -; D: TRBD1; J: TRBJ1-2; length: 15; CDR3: CASSQGTGGGYGYTF; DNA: TGTGCCAGCAGCCAAGGGACAGGGGGCGGGTATGGCTACACCTTC
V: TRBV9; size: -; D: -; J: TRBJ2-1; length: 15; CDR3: CASSVATGSYNEQFF; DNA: TGTGCCAGCAGCGTAGCTACTGGGTCCTACAATGAGCAGTTCTTC
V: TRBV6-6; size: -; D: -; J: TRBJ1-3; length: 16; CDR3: CASSLTGSNSGNTIYF; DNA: TGTGCCAGCTCTCTTACAGGAAGTAACTCTGGAAACACCATATATTTT
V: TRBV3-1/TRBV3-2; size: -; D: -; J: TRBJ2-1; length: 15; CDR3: CASSRGQANYNEQFF; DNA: TGTGCCAGCAGCCGAGGCCAGGCTAATTACAATGAGCAGTTCTTC
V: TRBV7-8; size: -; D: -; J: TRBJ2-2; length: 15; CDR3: CASSLFGGQTGELFF; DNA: TGTGCCAGCAGCTTATTCGGGGGACAGACCGGGGAGCTGTTTTTT
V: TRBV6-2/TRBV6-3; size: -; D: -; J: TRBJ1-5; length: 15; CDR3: CASSYLLTEDQPQHF; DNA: TGTGCCAGCAGTTACTTGTTGACAGAAGATCAGCCCCAGCATTTT
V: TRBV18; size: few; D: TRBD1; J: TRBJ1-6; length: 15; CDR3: CASSLQGQGNSPLHF; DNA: TGTGCCAGCTCACTCCAGGGACAGGGGAATTCACCCCTCCACTTT
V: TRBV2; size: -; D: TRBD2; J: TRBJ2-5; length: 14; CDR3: CASRASGGAETQYF; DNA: TGTGCCAGCAGGGCTAGCGGGGGGGCAGAGACCCAGTACTTC
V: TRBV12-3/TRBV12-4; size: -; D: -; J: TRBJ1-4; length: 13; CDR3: CASSPGTGKRLFF; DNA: TGTGCCAGCAGCCCTGGAACAGGGAAACGACTGTTTTTT